The next 21 T cell receptor beta chains were all read from a single sample in a study of immune cell composition in non-small cell lung cancer (dated by TCRdb to 2017 to 2019). Normal lung samples were non-adjacent lung tissue taken as far from the tumour as possible, at least 3 cm away, from the same patient. To prepare the library, the immunoSEQ multiplex PCR assay was applied. The source is immuneACCESS, and TCRdb retained only in-frame sequences with V and J called. Part of the clones is not carried over; for the studies checked, unresolved V genes explain less than half of this, and the remainder is unexplained. The sample table holds about 3,900 clones, of which 65% to 80% were seen once. The ten largest clones take up roughly 9.2% of the sample. Sequencing was performed on non-adjacent lung tissue. The source of these receptors is a human donor with non-small cell lung cancer.

The chain links TRBV21-1 to TRBJ1-1; the D call of TRBD1 is as the table states it, not checked on the DNA. TRBV21-1 corresponds to a pseudogene. There are 16 residues in the CDR3. The CDR3 spells CASSSGVYTIRTEAFF. Here the CDR3 DNA reads TGTGCCAGCAGCTCAGGCGTATACACAATTCGCACTGAAGCTTTCTTT.

The chain couples TRBV6-1 to TRBJ1-3, with D perhaps TRBD1 (5 bases). V lost 4 bases to trimming and J lost 4 bases, with 14 bases between them. The germline V gene encodes CDR1 MNHNS and CDR2 SASEGT. The CDR3 is 15 amino acids. CDR3 residues: CASSAGFRAGNTIYF. For the CDR3, the DNA is TGTGCCAGCAGTGCAGGCTTCAGGGCCGGAAACACCATATATTTT.

The rearrangement joins TRBV19 to TRBJ1-1; no reliable D call. V lost 1 base to trimming and J lost 2 bases, with 8 bases between them. The CDR3 is 14 residues long. CDR1 LNHDA and CDR2 SQIVND come from the germline V gene (reference sequence). The CDR3 DNA reads TGTGCCAGTAGTATAGGGGCAGGAAACACTGAAGCTTTCTTT. It encodes CASSIGAGNTEAFF. Filled out from reference TRBV19 and TRBJ1-1, the complete variable domain reads DGGITQSPKYLFRKEGQNVTLSCEQNLNHDAMYWYRQDPGQGLRLIYYSQIVNDFQKGDIAEGYSVSREKKESFPLTVTSAQKNPTAFYLCASSIGAGNTEAFFGQGTRLTVV.

CDR3 residues: CATSRVEIEKLFF. In nucleotides, the CDR3 is TGTGCCACCAGCAGAGTGGAGATTGAAAAACTGTTTTTT. This rearrangement joins TRBV15 to TRBJ1-4; D uncertain. There are 13 residues in the CDR3. Germline V lookup: CDR1 LNHNV, CDR2 YYDKDF (reference sequence). V was clipped by 1 base and J by 7 bases, with 7 bases between them.

This clone is a singleton in its sample. The V gene is TRBV5-4, the J gene TRBJ2-1, with TRBD2 matching over 8 bases. Unmatched junction bases numbered 13, after V lost 2 bases and J lost 6 bases. The CDR3 is made up of 17 amino acids. From germline, CDR1 is SGHNT and CDR2 YYREEE (reference sequence). DNA for the CDR3: TGTGCCAGCAGCTTCAGGGCCGGGACTAGGGCCCCCAATGAGCAGTTCTTC. It is translated as CASSFRAGTRAPNEQFF.

The V call is TRBV7-9, the J call TRBJ2-1, with 7 positions matching TRBD1. Losses at the gene ends were 1 base for V and 0 bases for J; bases not matched to a gene: 3. This CDR3 has 16 amino acids. Germline V gene sequence: CDR1 SEHNR, CDR2 FQNEAQ (reference sequence). Here the CDR3 reads CASSLGGGLSYNEQFF. The CDR3 bases are TGTGCCAGCAGCTTAGGAGGGGGCCTCTCCTACAATGAGCAGTTCTTC.

The rearrangement links TRBV7-6 to TRBJ2-2; TRBD1 agrees at 9 bases. The CDR3 covers 14 residues. The germline V gene encodes CDR1 SGHVS and CDR2 FNYEAQ. V gave up 5 bases and J gave up 7 bases; unmatched junction bases: 5. The CDR3 spells CASSVQGASGELFF. The CDR3 bases are TGTGCCAGCAGCGTACAGGGGGCAAGCGGGGAGCTGTTTTTT.

This chain links TRBV11-2 with TRBJ1-1; D may be TRBD1 (5 bases). The germline gives CDR1 SGHAT, CDR2 FQNNGV. The CDR3 is made up of 14 amino acids. V was clipped by 2 bases and J by 7 bases, with 14 bases between them. The CDR3 DNA follows: TGTGCCAGCAGCTTAAGGCCGCGGGGGTTTGAAGCTTTCTTT. This encodes CASSLRPRGFEAFF. Full variable domain (missing parts from reference TRBV11-2 and TRBJ1-1): EAGVAQSPRYKIIEKRQSVAFWCNPISGHATLYWYQQILGQGPKLLIQFQNNGVVDDSQLPKDRFSAERLKGVDSTLKIQPAKLEDSAVYLCASSLRPRGFEAFFGQGTRLTVV.

This clone was seen a single time. The chain has TRBV11-3 and TRBJ1-2, with a weak D call TRBD1 (5 bases). Germline-derived CDR1 and CDR2 are SGHNT and YENEEA. CDR3 length: 14 residues. V dropped 6 bases and J dropped 4 bases, with 15 bases sitting between them. DNA for the CDR3: TGTGCCAGCAGTTCTGTGGGGCAGTCCTATGGCTACACCTTC. Encoded protein: CASSSVGQSYGYTF.

V and J are TRBV5-8 and TRBJ2-5, with 9 bases identical to TRBD2. Trimming took 0 bases from V and 0 from J; bases not matched to a gene: 6. The CDR3 has 17 amino acids. Per germline, CDR1 SGHTS and CDR2 YDEGEE. CDR3: CASSLDGGRAYQETQYF. The CDR3 DNA is TGTGCCAGCAGCTTGGATGGCGGGAGGGCCTACCAAGAGACCCAGTACTTC.

The gene calls are TRBV19 and TRBJ1-3; 7 bases fit TRBD1. The germline gives CDR1 LNHDA, CDR2 SQIVND (reference sequence). CDR3 length: 14 residues. V shed 11 bases, J shed 0 bases, and the junction held 7 bases outside the gene matches. The CDR3 is CACRGVRSGNTIYF. CDR3 sequence (DNA): TGTGCCTGCAGGGGGGTTCGCTCTGGAAACACCATATATTTT.

This clone is labeled large. The chain carries TRBV19 and TRBJ1-2; D is unclear. Germline V gives CDR1 LNHDA, CDR2 SQIVND (reference sequence). Trimming stripped 0 bases from V and 1 base from J, with 12 bases between. This CDR3 is 16 amino acids long. Here the CDR3 DNA reads TGTGCCAGTAGTATAGATGCGGCTTCCAGTAACTATGGCTACACCTTC. The encoded protein is CASSIDAASSNYGYTF. The entire variable domain, with the rest obtained from reference TRBV19 and TRBJ1-2, is as follows: DGGITQSPKYLFRKEGQNVTLSCEQNLNHDAMYWYRQDPGQGLRLIYYSQIVNDFQKGDIAEGYSVSREKKESFPLTVTSAQKNPTAFYLCASSIDAASSNYGYTFGSGTRLTVV.

The chain has TRBV28 and TRBJ2-7, with TRBD1 matching over 7 bases. The CDR3 totals 12 residues. CDR1 is MDHEN, CDR2 SYDVKM, per germline. V gave up 6 bases and J gave up 9 bases; unmatched junction bases: 8. In DNA, the CDR3 is TGTGCCAGCAGCCCAATGAGGGGGCCGCAGTACTTC. Translation gives CASSPMRGPQYF. The whole variable domain, filled in from reference TRBV28 and TRBJ2-7, reads DVKVTQSSRYLVKRTGEKVFLECVQDMDHENMFWYRQDPGLGLRLIYFSYDVKMKEKGDIPEGYSVSREKKERFSLILESASTNQTSMYLCASSPMRGPQYFGPGTRLTVT.

This clone was observed a single time. The chain combines TRBV7-9 with TRBJ2-7; D is perhaps TRBD1 (6 bases). V gave up 3 bases and J gave up 2 bases, with 8 bases separating them. This CDR3 region has 13 residues. CDR1 and CDR2 (germline): SEHNR, FQNEAQ (reference sequence). The CDR3 reads CASSFRQAYEQYF. The CDR3 DNA reads as TGTGCCAGCAGCTTCCGACAGGCCTACGAGCAGTACTTC.

The rearrangement uses TRBV19 and TRBJ2-3; no definite D call. The CDR3 loop spans 14 amino acids. Looked up from germline, CDR1 is LNHDA and CDR2 is SQIVND (reference sequence). V lost 5 bases to trimming and J lost 2 bases, with 11 bases between them. CDR3 amino acids: CASSPGWVTDTQYF. CDR3 in DNA: TGTGCCAGTAGTCCCGGGTGGGTCACAGATACGCAGTATTTT.

The rearrangement joins TRBV10-3 to TRBJ2-7, with D possibly matching TRBD2 (5 bases). Germline-derived CDR1 and CDR2 are ENHRY and SYGVKD. The V and J ends lost 6 bases and 10 bases respectively, with 13 bases between them. The CDR3 has 11 residues. The CDR3 spells CAIREGVKQYF. CDR3 DNA sequence: TGTGCCATCAGAGAGGGAGTGAAACAGTACTTC.

The gene calls are TRBV10-2 and TRBJ1-5; TRBD1 agrees at 7 bases. There are 13 residues in the CDR3. The germline V gene encodes CDR1 WSHSY and CDR2 SAAADI. Trimming removed 11 bases from V and 3 bases from J; junction bases left unmatched: 7. The CDR3 nucleotides are TGCGCCGTACGACAGGGATTCAATCAGCCCCAGCATTTT. Amino acids: CAVRQGFNQPQHF.

V gene TRBV11-2 combines with J gene TRBJ2-7; TRBD2 is a possible D gene (6 bases). V dropped 6 bases and J dropped 3 bases, with 12 bases sitting between them. The CDR3 spans 13 residues. Germline V gives CDR1 SGHAT, CDR2 FQNNGV. The CDR3 sequence: CASSSTSFYEQYF. The CDR3 coding sequence is TGTGCCAGCAGTTCCACTAGCTTCTACGAGCAGTACTTC.

This chain joins TRBV4-1 and TRBJ1-5, with D perhaps matching TRBD1 (6 bases). Germline-derived CDR1 and CDR2 are MGHRA and YSYEKL. The V gene lost 0 bases and the J gene lost 0 bases, with 15 bases spanning the gap. CDR3 length: 18 amino acids. The CDR3 nucleotides read TGCGCCAGCAGCCAAGATTTTGAGGCAGGGGATAGCAATCAGCCCCAGCATTTT. Residues: CASSQDFEAGDSNQPQHF.

This clone has a handful of counts. The V gene is TRBV5-5, the J gene TRBJ2-2, with 12 nucleotides matching TRBD1. V shed 2 bases and J 0 bases; nucleotides not matched to a gene: 5. The CDR3 sequence is 18 residues long. Per the germline V gene, CDR1 is SGHKS and CDR2 is YYEKEE (reference sequence). This CDR3 is CASSFRDRGRANTGELFF. The CDR3 DNA sequence: TGTGCCAGCAGCTTCCGGGACAGGGGGCGGGCGAACACCGGGGAGCTGTTTTTT.

This clone has just one count. V is TRBV15 and J is TRBJ1-2; D gene ambiguous. Germline loops: CDR1 LNHNV, CDR2 YYDKDF (reference sequence). The V gene lost 0 bases and the J gene lost 8 bases, with 16 bases spanning the gap. The CDR3 is made up of 15 amino acids. This CDR3 reads CATSRDSLVLSGYTF. CDR3 nucleotides: TGTGCCACCAGCAGAGATTCCCTCGTCTTAAGCGGCTACACCTTC.